This passage covers 12 T cell receptor beta chains from one sample sequenced in a study. Via MiXCR, TCRdb re-called the 5' RACE reads, giving one row per CDR3 protein. The sample carries tens of thousands of distinct CDR3 sequences, 28% recorded once. The source material was tumor-infiltrating memory CD4+ T cells sorted from the breast tumor. The sample's subset: memory CD4+ T cells, CD4+CD45RO+CD25-. These TCRs come from a female donor with breast cancer.

V gene TRBV28 combines with J gene TRBJ1-2; D is undetermined. The V end lost 8 bases, the J end lost 7 bases, and 11 bases lay between the germline ends. Germline V CDR1 and CDR2: MDHEN, SYDVKM. This CDR3 has 11 residues. The CDR3 DNA follows: TGTGCCAGCGACCGGGGTCGTGGCTACACCTTC. Translating gives CASDRGRGYTF.

The V and J genes are TRBV9 and TRBJ2-4; 8 bases match TRBD1. Germline V gives CDR1 SGDLS, CDR2 YYNGEE. V lost 3 bases to trimming and J lost 7 bases; unmatched junction nucleotides: 3. CDR3 size: 13 residues. As DNA, the CDR3 is TGTGCCAGCAGCGACCACAGGGGGAACATTCAGTACTTC. Its translation: CASSDHRGNIQYF.

This clonotype has at least ten counts. V usage is TRBV6-6 and J usage is TRBJ2-4, with D perhaps TRBD1 (5 bases). With 8 bases removed from V and 5 bases from J, the gap between germline ends came to 10 bases. Germline CDR1 is MNHNY and CDR2 is SVGAGI (reference sequence). This CDR3 spans 12 amino acids. CDR3 nucleotide sequence: TGTGCCAGCCTTGGGGCGGAAAACATTCAGTACTTC. Residues: CASLGAENIQYF.

This clonotype was observed many times. The CDR3 sequence is CASSPRALAGAISGANVLTF. The CDR3 bases are TGTGCCAGCAGCCCACGAGCTCTAGCGGGGGCCATCTCTGGGGCCAACGTCCTGACTTTC. This chain joins TRBV7-9 and TRBJ2-6; 10 positions agree with TRBD2. Germline CDR1 is SEHNR and CDR2 is FQNEAQ (reference sequence). Unmatched junction bases numbered 13, after V lost 5 bases and J lost 0 bases. This CDR3 is built from 20 residues.

The chain recombines TRBV4-2 with TRBJ2-7; D is possibly TRBD2 (6 bases). There are 15 residues in the CDR3. CDR1 LGHNA and CDR2 YNFKEQ come from the germline V gene. Between the trimmed V and J ends, which lost 4 bases and 4 bases, there was a span of 17 bases. The CDR3 DNA reads TGTGCCAGCAGCCGGGGATCGGGAGCGGTATACGAGCAGTACTTC. It translates to CASSRGSGAVYEQYF.

On this clonotype: Sequence at one end of the junction differs from germline and may be a read error. The chain joins TRBV6-2 or TRBV6-3 to TRBJ1-2, with 7 bases lining up with TRBD1. Germline lookup yields CDR1 MNHEY and CDR2 SVGEGT. CDR3 length equals 13 residues. The chain's CDR3 is CASSDRVSHGYTF. The CDR3 nucleotides read TGCGCCAGCAGCGACAGGGTTTCTCATGGCTACACCTTC.

The chain employs TRBV5-1 and TRBJ2-2, with a weak D call TRBD2 (5 bases). Looked up from germline, CDR1 is SGHRS and CDR2 is YFSETQ. Trimming pared 0 bases from V and 1 base from J, leaving 7 bases between. There are 15 residues in the CDR3. The CDR3 loop reads CASSLADWNTGELFF. For the CDR3, the DNA is TGCGCCAGCAGCTTGGCGGACTGGAACACCGGGGAGCTGTTTTTT.

The rearrangement links TRBV20-1 to TRBJ2-1; the D gene could be TRBD1 or TRBD2 (10 bases each). Trimming pared 5 bases from V and 7 bases from J, leaving 27 bases between. There are 17 residues in the CDR3. Germline CDR1 and CDR2: DFQATT and SNEGSKA (reference sequence). CDR3 sequence: CSAHRQGAGLAVNEQFF. The CDR3 bases are TGCAGTGCTCATCGACAGGGGGCCGGACTAGCGGTAAATGAGCAGTTCTTC.

This chain uses TRBV5-1 with TRBJ2-3; possible D gene TRBD2, 6 bases. Germline CDR1 is SGHRS and CDR2 is YFSETQ. The CDR3 is 14 amino acids. Trimming took off 4 bases at V and 4 bases at J, with 13 bases between the two ends. The CDR3 region is CASSAGVAADTQYF. CDR3 in DNA: TGCGCCAGCAGCGCCGGGGTAGCGGCAGATACGCAGTATTTT.

This clonotype was counted only a few times. The chain employs TRBV5-1 and TRBJ2-7; D might be TRBD2 (7 bases). From germline, CDR1 is SGHRS and CDR2 YFSETQ. V was cut by 2 bases and J by 5 bases, with 11 bases left in between. The length of the CDR3 is 13 residues. CDR3 DNA sequence: TGCGCCAGCAGCTTCGGGGAGGGGGACGAGCAGTACTTC. Translated: CASSFGEGDEQYF.

This clonotype was seen only a few times. The gene calls are TRBV7-2 and TRBJ2-1, with 13 bases fitting TRBD2. Unmatched junction bases numbered 2, after V lost 2 bases and J lost 1 base. Germline V gene sequence: CDR1 SGHTA, CDR2 FQGNSA. CDR3 size: 17 residues. The CDR3 sequence is CASSLTSGRGSYNEQFF. In DNA, the CDR3 is TGTGCCAGCAGCTTAACTAGCGGGAGGGGGTCCTACAATGAGCAGTTCTTC.

CDR3 protein: CASSPSGGPREQFF. The CDR3 DNA follows: TGTGCCAGCAGCCCTAGCGGGGGGCCCCGGGAGCAGTTCTTC. The chain joins TRBV28 to TRBJ2-1; 11 nucleotides agree with TRBD2. V shed 6 bases, J shed 10 bases, and the junction held 8 bases outside the gene matches. Germline CDR1 and CDR2: MDHEN and SYDVKM. The CDR3 extends over 14 amino acids.